The next 5 T cell receptor beta chains were all read from a single sample in a study of cytomegalovirus exposure and HLA in healthy donors. The PCR used 60 Vbeta and 13 Jbeta primers. Clones were sequenced by immunoSEQ multiplex PCR, and TCRdb holds only the in-frame ones, with some missing. The sample lists over 80,000 clones; over 75% were seen once. The sample comprised PBMCs. The receptors here all came from a female donor in good health and CMV-seronegative.

The rearrangement joins TRBV7-9 to TRBJ2-1; TRBD1 is a possible D gene (5 bases). V lost 2 bases and J lost 5, with 13 bases in between. The CDR3 totals 15 residues. The germline CDR1 and CDR2 sequences are SEHNR and FQNEAQ (reference sequence). The CDR3 DNA is TGTGCCAGCAGCTTAAACAGGCTTAAGGACAATGAGCAGTTCTTC. Translating it yields CASSLNRLKDNEQFF.

V and J are TRBV2 and TRBJ1-5; 9 nucleotides match TRBD1. CDR1 and CDR2 (germline): SNHLY, FYNNEI. The CDR3 extends over 14 amino acids. The trim removed 6 bases at V and 8 bases at J, leaving 8 bases unmatched. DNA of the CDR3: TGTGCCAGCAGCAGTGGGACAGGGAAGGAGCCCCAGCATTTT. Its translation is CASSSGTGKEPQHF. The full variable domain, completed using reference TRBV2 and TRBJ1-5, is EPEVTQTPSHQVTQMGQEVILRCVPISNHLYFYWYRQILGQKVEFLVSFYNNEISEKSEIFDDQFSVERPDGSNFTLKIRSTKLEDSAMYFCASSSGTGKEPQHFGDGTRLSIL.

The chain carries TRBV9 and TRBJ2-5; D is perhaps TRBD2 (6 bases). Germline V gene sequence: CDR1 SGDLS, CDR2 YYNGEE. This CDR3 has 17 amino acids. Trimming cost V 0 bases and J 0 bases, with 15 bases left between them. The DNA for the CDR3 is TGTGCCAGCAGCGTAGCGGGAGCCTCTTGGGACCAAGAGACCCAGTACTTC. Residues: CASSVAGASWDQETQYF.

J is TRBJ1-2 and V is TRBV29-1; D is undetermined. Germline CDR1 reads SQVTM; CDR2 reads ANQGSEA. The CDR3 covers 15 residues. Between the trimmed V and J ends, which lost 6 bases and 2 bases, there was a span of 19 bases. CDR3 amino acids: CSVSPPAGSNYGYTF. The CDR3 nucleotides are TGCAGCGTATCTCCCCCGGCGGGGTCGAACTATGGCTACACCTTC.

A single count supports this clone. The chain is built from TRBV6-5 and TRBJ2-2; 11 nucleotides match TRBD2. V lost 6 bases, J lost 6 bases, and 6 bases stayed unmatched. The CDR3 has 15 amino acids. CDR1 and CDR2 from the germline V gene are MNHEY and SVGAGI. The CDR3, as DNA: TGTGCCAGCAGCCCTAGGACTAGCGGGTCCGGGGAGCTGTTTTTT. As protein: CASSPRTSGSGELFF.